Shown below are 15 T cell receptor beta chains from a single sample sequenced in a study of tumor-infiltrating lymphocytes in primary liver carcinoma. With a constant-region primer, TCR beta cDNA was made from 400 to 550 ng of total RNA. Libraries of TCR beta came from three nested multiplex PCR rounds with slightly modified ARM-PCR. Forward primers for TRBV1-TRBV30 and a C-beta reverse primer served the first two PCR rounds, at about 10 cycles each. Each CDR3 protein gets one entry after TCRdb re-called the multiplex PCR reads with MiXCR. The repertoire holds roughly 70,000 distinct CDR3 sequences, with around 64% as singletons. Starting material for RNA and DNA co-extraction consisted of about 20-30 mg of unsorted bulk tissue. Sequenced input: liver tumor tissue from sampling region 4. Documented subset: tumor region T4, right-lateral pole. The receptors here all came from a man aged 35 to 55 with primary liver carcinoma and hepatitis B virus infection.

Comments on this clonotype: One base away lies a much larger clone, so this may be a sequencing read error. The rearrangement uses TRBV6-5 and TRBJ1-2, with 7 nucleotides matching TRBD1. Germline values: CDR1 MNHEY, CDR2 SVGAGI. The CDR3 length is 15 residues. The ends lost 5 bases at V and 2 bases at J; junction bases unmatched: 8. Written as DNA, the CDR3 is TGTGCCAGCAGTCGACCCTCGACAGGGAACTATGGCTACACCTTC. Its translation is CASSRPSTGNYGYTF.

This clonotype was seen a single time. One junction end does not reproduce the germline sequence, and a read error may be involved. This rearrangement joins TRBV7-3 to TRBJ2-7, with D tentatively TRBD1 (5 bases). The CDR3 consists of 12 residues. CDR1 SGHTA and CDR2 FQGTGA come from the germline V gene. The CDR3 DNA reads TGTGTCAGCAGATTCAGGGTCCACGAGCAGTACTTC. This gives the protein CVSRFRVHEQYF. Supplemented by reference TRBV7-3 and TRBJ2-7, the full variable domain reads GAGVSQTPSNKVTEKGKYVELRCDPISGHTALYWYRQSLGQGPEFLIYFQGTGAADDSGLPNDRFFAVRPEGSVSTLKIQRTERGDSAVYLCVSRFRVHEQYFGPGTRLTVT.

This clonotype has more than one count but fewer than ten. The gene calls are TRBV4-3 and TRBJ2-3; 13 bases are shared with TRBD2. V lost 11 bases and J lost 2; bases outside the gene matches: 16. The germline CDR1 and CDR2 sequences are LGHNA and YSLEER. This CDR3 is built from 18 residues. The CDR3 spells CAGGPADTSGRATDTQYF. CDR3 sequence (DNA): TGCGCCGGTGGCCCGGCCGATACTAGCGGGAGGGCCACAGATACGCAGTATTTT.

This chain uses TRBV4-1 with TRBJ1-5, with D perhaps TRBD1 (6 bases). This CDR3 has 13 residues. Trimming pared 7 bases from V and 4 bases from J, leaving 11 bases between. Germline V CDR1 and CDR2: MGHRA, YSYEKL. CDR3: CASNRGQNQPQHF. CDR3 DNA: TGCGCCAGCAACCGAGGACAGAATCAGCCCCAGCATTTT.

As regards this clonotype: The junction departs from germline at one end; a sequencing error may be responsible. V and J are TRBV6-2 or TRBV6-3 and TRBJ1-1; D ambiguous. Germline V CDR1 and CDR2: MNHEY, SVGEGT. The CDR3 consists of 12 residues. The CDR3 DNA is TGTGTCAGCAGCTACATTAACACTGAAGCTTTCTTC. Translating it yields CVSSYINTEAFF.

This clonotype was seen just once. A much bigger clone sits one base away, suggesting this may be a read error. The J gene is TRBJ1-1, the V gene TRBV9; 9 positions match TRBD1. The CDR3 is 17 residues long. Per germline, CDR1 SGDLS and CDR2 YYNGEE. Here the CDR3 reads CTSSVLGLDRGNTEAFF. In DNA, the CDR3 is TGTACCAGCAGCGTATTGGGTCTGGACAGGGGTAACACTGAAGCTTTCTTT.

This clonotype was found a few times. A much larger clone differs from this one at a single base, so this may be a read error. The V call is TRBV5-1, the J call TRBJ2-5; D gene uncertain. Between the trimmed V and J ends, which lost 0 bases and 4 bases, there was a span of 13 bases. There are 15 residues in the CDR3. Germline CDR1 and CDR2: SGHRS and YFSETQ. The DNA of the CDR3 is TGCGCCAGCAGCTTGGTCGCGGCCCCCCGAGAGACCCAGTACTTC. It yields the protein CASSLVAAPRETQYF.

With regard to this clonotype: The CDR3 does not close with the conserved phenylalanine or tryptophan, likely indicating a read error. The chain recombines TRBV5-1 with TRBJ1-1; D gene uncertain. CDR3 length: 13 amino acids. CDR1 is SGHRS, CDR2 YFSETQ, per germline. The CDR3: CARSLDGNTEAFL. As DNA, the CDR3 is TGCGCCAGAAGCTTGGATGGGAACACTGAAGCTTTCTTA.

This clonotype was seen ten or more times. The V call is TRBV5-1, the J call TRBJ2-5; D gene ambiguous. This CDR3 comprises 13 residues. V was pared by 3 bases and J by 1 base, with 7 bases between. Germline loops: CDR1 SGHRS, CDR2 YFSETQ. CDR3 bases: TGCGCCAGCAGCTCCAGTGTCCAAGAGACCCAGTACTTC. Translation gives CASSSSVQETQYF.

Regarding this clonotype: The germline gene is not matched at one end of the junction; a read error may be the cause. The chain uses TRBV6-5 and TRBJ2-3, with 11 bases lining up with TRBD2. The CDR3 is 17 residues long. Germline CDR1 and CDR2: MNHEY and SVGAGI. The CDR3 DNA reads TGTGCCAGCAGTTTCTCGGAACTAGCGGGAGTTGGGGATAAGCAGTATTTT. Protein: CASSFSELAGVGDKQYF.

About this clonotype itself: This clone may be a read error of a much larger clone one base away. This chain uses TRBV28 with TRBJ2-2; D is possibly TRBD1 (6 bases). V shed 6 bases and J shed 3 bases, with 14 bases lying between them. The germline CDR1 and CDR2 sequences are MDHEN and SYDVKM. This CDR3 comprises 15 residues. Here the CDR3 reads CASRTGQCDTGELFF. Written as DNA, the CDR3 is TGTGCCAGCAGGACCGGACAGTGCGACACCGGGGAGCTGTTTTTT.

CDR3 DNA sequence: TGTGCCAGCAGTTACTGGACAGGGAATACAGAAAAACTGTTTTTT. This encodes CASSYWTGNTEKLFF. V usage is TRBV6-5 and J usage is TRBJ1-4, with TRBD1 matching 8 bases. The CDR3 spans 15 residues. Unmatched junction bases numbered 6, after V lost 1 base and J lost 8 bases. Germline CDR1 and CDR2: MNHEY and SVGAGI.

V is TRBV6-1 and J is TRBJ2-7; TRBD1 agrees at 11 bases. V lost 1 base to trimming and J lost 5 bases; unmatched junction nucleotides: 4. CDR3 size: 15 residues. The germline gives CDR1 MNHNS, CDR2 SASEGT. CDR3 residues: CASSEGDRGFDEQYF. CDR3 DNA sequence: TGTGCCAGCAGTGAAGGGGACAGGGGGTTCGACGAGCAGTACTTC.

As regards this clonotype: As the CDR3 is not closed by the conserved phenylalanine or tryptophan, this likely results from a read error. It is unclear where the CDR3 begins or ends on the DNA, so no DNA is shown, and the CDR3 is as TCRdb lists it. The J gene is TRBJ2-3, the V gene TRBV5-4. The CDR3 length is 13 residues, termini included. Germline CDR1 SGHNT, CDR2 YYREEE (reference sequence). Here the CDR3 reads CASTLAGEDMRYL.

On this clonotype itself: Relative to the germline gene, one junction end is altered; a read error may explain this. The chain links TRBV20-1 to TRBJ2-7, with TRBD1 as a possible D gene (7 bases). This CDR3 comprises 18 residues. The germline V gene has CDR1 DFQATT and CDR2 SNEGSKA (reference sequence). CDR3 sequence (DNA): TGCAATGCTAGAGATCGGCTACTACTGGCAGGGGGGTTCTACGAGCAGTACTTC. Translation gives CNARDRLLLAGGFYEQYF.